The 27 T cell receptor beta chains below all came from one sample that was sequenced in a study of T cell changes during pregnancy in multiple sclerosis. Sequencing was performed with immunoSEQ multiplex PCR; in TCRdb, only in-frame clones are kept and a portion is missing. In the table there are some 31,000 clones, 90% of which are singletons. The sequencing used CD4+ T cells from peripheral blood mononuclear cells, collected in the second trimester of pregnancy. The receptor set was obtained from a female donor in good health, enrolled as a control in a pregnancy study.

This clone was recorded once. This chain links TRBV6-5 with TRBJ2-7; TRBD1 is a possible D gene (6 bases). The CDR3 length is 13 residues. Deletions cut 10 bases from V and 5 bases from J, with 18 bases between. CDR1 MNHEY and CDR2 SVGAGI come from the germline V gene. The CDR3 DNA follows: TGTGCCACCGAAGACACAGGGATCCACGAGCAGTACTTC. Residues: CATEDTGIHEQYF.

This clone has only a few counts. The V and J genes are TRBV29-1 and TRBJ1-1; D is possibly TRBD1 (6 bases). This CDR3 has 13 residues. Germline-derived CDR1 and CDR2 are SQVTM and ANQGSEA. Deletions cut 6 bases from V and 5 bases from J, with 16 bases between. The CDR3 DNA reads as TGCAGCGTCGACCAACAGGGAAGGACTGAAGCTTTCTTT. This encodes CSVDQQGRTEAFF.

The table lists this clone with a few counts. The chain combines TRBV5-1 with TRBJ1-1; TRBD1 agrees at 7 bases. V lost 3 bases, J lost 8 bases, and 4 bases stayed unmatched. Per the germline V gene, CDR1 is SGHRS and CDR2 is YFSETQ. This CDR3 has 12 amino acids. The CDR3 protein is CASSSQGTEAFF. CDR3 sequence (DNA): TGCGCCAGCAGCTCACAGGGGACAGAAGCTTTCTTT.

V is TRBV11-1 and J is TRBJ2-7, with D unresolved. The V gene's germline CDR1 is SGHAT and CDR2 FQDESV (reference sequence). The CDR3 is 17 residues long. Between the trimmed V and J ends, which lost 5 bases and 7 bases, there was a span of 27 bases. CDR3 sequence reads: CASSPLGPRQVFEEQYF. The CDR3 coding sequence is TGTGCCAGCAGCCCCCTGGGCCCACGTCAGGTTTTCGAAGAGCAGTACTTC.

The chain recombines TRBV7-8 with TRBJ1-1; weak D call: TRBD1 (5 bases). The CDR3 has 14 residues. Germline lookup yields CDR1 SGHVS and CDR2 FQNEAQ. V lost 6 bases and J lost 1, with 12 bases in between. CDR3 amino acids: CASSPAQGNTEAFF. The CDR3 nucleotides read TGTGCCAGCAGTCCAGCGCAGGGGAACACTGAAGCTTTCTTT.

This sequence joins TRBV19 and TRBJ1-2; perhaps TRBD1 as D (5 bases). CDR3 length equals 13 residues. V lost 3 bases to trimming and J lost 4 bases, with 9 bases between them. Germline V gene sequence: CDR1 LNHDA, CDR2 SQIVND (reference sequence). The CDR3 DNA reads TGTGCCAGTAGTATCCAGGGAAGCTATGGCTACACCTTC. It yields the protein CASSIQGSYGYTF.

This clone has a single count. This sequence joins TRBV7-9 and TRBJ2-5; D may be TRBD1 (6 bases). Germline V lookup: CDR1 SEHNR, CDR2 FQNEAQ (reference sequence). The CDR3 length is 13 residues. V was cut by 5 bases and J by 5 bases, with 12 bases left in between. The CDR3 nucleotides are TGTGCCAGCAGCGGGCCTACAGGGGAGACCCAGTACTTC. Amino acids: CASSGPTGETQYF. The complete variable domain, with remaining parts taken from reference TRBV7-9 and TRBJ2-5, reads DTGVSQNPRHKITKRGQNVTFRCDPISEHNRLYWYRQTLGQGPEFLTYFQNEAQLEKSRLLSDRFSAERPKGSFSTLEIQRTEQGDSAMYLCASSGPTGETQYFGPGTRLLVL.

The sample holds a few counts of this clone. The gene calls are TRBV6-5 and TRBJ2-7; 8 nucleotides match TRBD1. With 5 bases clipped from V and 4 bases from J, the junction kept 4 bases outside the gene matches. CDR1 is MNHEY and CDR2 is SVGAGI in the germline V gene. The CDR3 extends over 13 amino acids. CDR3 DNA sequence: TGTGCCAGCAGTGGGACAGGTTCGTACGAGCAGTACTTC. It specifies CASSGTGSYEQYF.

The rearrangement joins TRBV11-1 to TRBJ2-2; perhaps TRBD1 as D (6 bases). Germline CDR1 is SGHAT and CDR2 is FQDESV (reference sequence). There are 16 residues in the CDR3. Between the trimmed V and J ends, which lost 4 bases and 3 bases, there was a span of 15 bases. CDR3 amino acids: CASSSLTGLHTGELFF. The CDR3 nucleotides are TGTGCCAGCAGCTCACTAACAGGGCTACACACCGGGGAGCTGTTTTTT.

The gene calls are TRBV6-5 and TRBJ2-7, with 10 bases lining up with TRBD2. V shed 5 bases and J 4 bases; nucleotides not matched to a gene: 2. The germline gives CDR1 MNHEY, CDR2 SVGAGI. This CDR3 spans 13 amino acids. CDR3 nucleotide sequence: TGTGCCAGCAGTCTAGCGGGAGCGTACGAGCAGTACTTC. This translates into CASSLAGAYEQYF.

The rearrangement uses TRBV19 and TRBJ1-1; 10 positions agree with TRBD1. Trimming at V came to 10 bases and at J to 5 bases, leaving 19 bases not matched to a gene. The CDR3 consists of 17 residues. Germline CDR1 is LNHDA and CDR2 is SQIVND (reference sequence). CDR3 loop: CATQEKPGTGAGTEAFF. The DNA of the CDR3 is TGTGCCACTCAAGAGAAGCCCGGGACAGGGGCAGGGACTGAAGCTTTCTTT.

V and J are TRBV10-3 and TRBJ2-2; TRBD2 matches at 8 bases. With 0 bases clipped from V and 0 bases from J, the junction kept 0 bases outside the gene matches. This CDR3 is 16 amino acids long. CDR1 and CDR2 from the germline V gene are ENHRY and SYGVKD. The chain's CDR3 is CAISESGLANTGELFF. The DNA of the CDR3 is TGTGCCATCAGTGAGTCGGGACTAGCGAACACCGGGGAGCTGTTTTTT.

The CDR3 nucleotides read TGTGCCAGCAGCCCAATGAGGTCGGGACTAGCGCCTAGCAATGAGCAGTTCTTC. The encoded protein is CASSPMRSGLAPSNEQFF. The chain joins TRBV14 to TRBJ2-1; 10 bases align to TRBD2. The CDR3 is 18 amino acids. CDR1 and CDR2 from the germline V gene are SGHDN and FVKESK. J gave up 6 bases and V 4 bases, and 15 bases lay outside the gene matches.

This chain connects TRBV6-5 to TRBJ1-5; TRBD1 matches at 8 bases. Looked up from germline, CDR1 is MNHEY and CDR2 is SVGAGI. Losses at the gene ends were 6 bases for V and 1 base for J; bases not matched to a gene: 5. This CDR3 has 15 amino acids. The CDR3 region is CASRGQGGSNQPQHF. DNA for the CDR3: TGTGCCAGCAGAGGACAGGGTGGCAGCAATCAGCCCCAGCATTTT.

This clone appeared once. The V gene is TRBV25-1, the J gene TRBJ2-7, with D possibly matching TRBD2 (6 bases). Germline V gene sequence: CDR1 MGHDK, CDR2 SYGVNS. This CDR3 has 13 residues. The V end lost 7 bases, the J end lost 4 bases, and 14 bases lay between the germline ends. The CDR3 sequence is CASTPSGVYEQYF. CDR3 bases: TGTGCCAGCACCCCATCGGGGGTTTACGAGCAGTACTTC.

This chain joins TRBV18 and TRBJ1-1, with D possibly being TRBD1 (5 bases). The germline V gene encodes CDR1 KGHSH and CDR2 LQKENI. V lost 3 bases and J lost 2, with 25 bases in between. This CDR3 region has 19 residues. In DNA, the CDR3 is TGTGCCAGCTCACCCCGTGGGCCGGGGGTGGTGGGGAATAACACTGAAGCTTTCTTT. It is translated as CASSPRGPGVVGNNTEAFF.

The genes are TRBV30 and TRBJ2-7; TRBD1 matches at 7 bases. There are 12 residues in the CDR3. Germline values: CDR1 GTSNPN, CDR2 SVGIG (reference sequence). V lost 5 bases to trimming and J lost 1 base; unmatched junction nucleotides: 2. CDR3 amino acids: CAWGDSSYEQYF. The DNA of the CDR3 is TGTGCCTGGGGGGACAGTTCCTACGAGCAGTACTTC.

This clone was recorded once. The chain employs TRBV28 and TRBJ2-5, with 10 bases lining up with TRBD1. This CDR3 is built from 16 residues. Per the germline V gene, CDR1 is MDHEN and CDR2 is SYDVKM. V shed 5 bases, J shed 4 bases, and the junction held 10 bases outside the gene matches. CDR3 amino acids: CASSPYPGQGGETQYF. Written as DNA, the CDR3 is TGTGCCAGCAGTCCGTACCCTGGACAGGGGGGAGAGACCCAGTACTTC.

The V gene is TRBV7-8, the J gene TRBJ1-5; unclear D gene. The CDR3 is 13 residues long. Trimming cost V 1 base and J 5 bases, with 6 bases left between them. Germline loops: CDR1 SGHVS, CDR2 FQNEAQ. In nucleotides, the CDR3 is TGTGCCAGCAGCTTAGACGACTATCAGCCCCAGCATTTT. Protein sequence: CASSLDDYQPQHF.

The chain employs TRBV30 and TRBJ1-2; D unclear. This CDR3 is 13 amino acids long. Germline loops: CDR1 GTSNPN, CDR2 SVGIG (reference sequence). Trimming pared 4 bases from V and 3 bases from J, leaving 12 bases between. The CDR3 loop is CAWTRESDYGYTF. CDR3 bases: TGTGCCTGGACCCGCGAATCGGACTATGGCTACACCTTC.

The CDR3 reads CASSRQGWGEAFF. The CDR3 DNA follows: TGTGCCAGCAGTCGTCAGGGATGGGGTGAAGCTTTCTTT. The genes are TRBV6-5 and TRBJ1-1, with D possibly matching TRBD1 (5 bases). Germline lookup yields CDR1 MNHEY and CDR2 SVGAGI. This CDR3 comprises 13 residues. Trimming removed 5 bases from V and 7 bases from J, with 14 bases in between.

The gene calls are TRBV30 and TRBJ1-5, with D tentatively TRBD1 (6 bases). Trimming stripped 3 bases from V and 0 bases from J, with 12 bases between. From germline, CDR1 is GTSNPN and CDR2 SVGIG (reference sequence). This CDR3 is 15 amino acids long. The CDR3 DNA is TGTGCCTGGAGAGAACAGGGATATAGCAATCAGCCCCAGCATTTT. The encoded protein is CAWREQGYSNQPQHF. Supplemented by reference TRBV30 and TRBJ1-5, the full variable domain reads SQTIHQWPATLVQPVGSPLSLECTVEGTSNPNLYWYRQAAGRGLQLLFYSVGIGQISSEVPQNLSASRPQDRQFILSSKKLLLSDSGFYLCAWREQGYSNQPQHFGDGTRLSIL.

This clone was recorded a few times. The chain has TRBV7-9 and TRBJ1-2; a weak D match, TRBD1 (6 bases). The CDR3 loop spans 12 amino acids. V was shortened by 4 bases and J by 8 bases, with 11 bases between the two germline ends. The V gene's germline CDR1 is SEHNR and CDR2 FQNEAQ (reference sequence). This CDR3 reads CASSSGTRGYTF. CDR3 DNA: TGTGCCAGCAGCTCCGGGACACGGGGCTACACCTTC.

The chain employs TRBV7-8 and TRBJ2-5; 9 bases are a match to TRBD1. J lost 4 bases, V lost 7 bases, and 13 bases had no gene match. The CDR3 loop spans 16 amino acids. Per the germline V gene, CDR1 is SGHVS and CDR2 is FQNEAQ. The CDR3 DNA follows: TGTGCCAGCACCAACCGGGACAGGGTTTCAGGAGAGACCCAGTACTTC. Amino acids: CASTNRDRVSGETQYF. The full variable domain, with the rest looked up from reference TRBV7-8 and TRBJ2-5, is GAGVSQSPRYKVAKRGQDVALRCDPISGHVSLFWYQQALGQGPEFLTYFQNEAQLDKSGLPSDRFFAERPEGSVSTLKIQRTQQEDSAVYLCASTNRDRVSGETQYFGPGTRLLVL.

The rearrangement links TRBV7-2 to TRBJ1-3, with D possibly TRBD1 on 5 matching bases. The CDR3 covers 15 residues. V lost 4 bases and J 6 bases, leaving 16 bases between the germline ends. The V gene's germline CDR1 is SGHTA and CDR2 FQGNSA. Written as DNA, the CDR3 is TGTGCCAGCAGCTCGGGTGGGAGGGGATTAAACACCATATATTTT. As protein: CASSSGGRGLNTIYF.

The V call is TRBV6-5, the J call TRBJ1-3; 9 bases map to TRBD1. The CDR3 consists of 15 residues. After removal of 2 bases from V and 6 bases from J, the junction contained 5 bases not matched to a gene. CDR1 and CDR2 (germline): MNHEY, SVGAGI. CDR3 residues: CASSYRTGGTNTIYF. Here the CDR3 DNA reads TGTGCCAGCAGTTACCGAACAGGGGGCACAAACACCATATATTTT.

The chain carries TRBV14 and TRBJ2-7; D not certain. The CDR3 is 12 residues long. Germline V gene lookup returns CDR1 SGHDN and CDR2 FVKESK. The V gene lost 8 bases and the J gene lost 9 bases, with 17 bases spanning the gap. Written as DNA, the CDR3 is TGTGCCAGCGCCAAGACCTCAACGGGGCAGTACTTC. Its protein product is CASAKTSTGQYF. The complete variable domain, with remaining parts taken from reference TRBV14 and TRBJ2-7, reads EAGVTQFPSHSVIEKGQTVTLRCDPISGHDNLYWYRRVMGKEIKFLLHFVKESKQDESGMPNNRFLAERTGGTYSTLKVQPAELEDSGVYFCASAKTSTGQYFGPGTRLTVT.